This T cell receptor beta chain comes out of a study of ipilimumab plus nivolumab after autologous stem cell transplantation. As for the study in general: Typical patient got roughly 5 ipilimumab doses and fewer than 10 nivolumab doses (median). The myeloma group: high-risk transplant-naive, or relapse within 3 years after first autologous transplant. Findings of the study overall: TCR repertoire, Treg phenotype and gut microbiota reportedly support more study of this approach.

Per germline, CDR1 SGHAT and CDR2 FQNNGV. This CDR3 contains 18 residues. Unmatched junction bases numbered 12, after V lost 2 bases and J lost 2 bases. Through week 26, nivolumab 3 mg/kg IV was given weeks 1, 4, 7, 10, then biweekly. This table comes from immunoSEQ multiplex PCR, and its TCRdb copy is limited to in-frame clones, with some not included. The data hold about 9,400 clones, with about two thirds observed a single time. A note on this clone: Its matching antigen is unknown.

Sequencing was performed on PBMCs, taken in a trial of ipilimumab plus nivolumab as post-transplant consolidation. The chain has TRBV11-2 and TRBJ2-7; 10 bases match TRBD2. This TCR was sampled from a female donor with multiple myeloma. CDR3 sequence (DNA): TGTGCCAGCAGCTTATTTCCAGCGGGAGGGCTAAGGGCCTACGAGCAGTACTTC. Protein sequence: CASSLFPAGGLRAYEQYF.